A selection of T cell receptor beta chains follows, all from one sample in a study of T cells in Graves' hyperthyroidism and ophthalmopathy. TCRdb passed the multiplex PCR reads through MiXCR, listing each CDR3 protein once. This table holds 400,000 to 550,000 distinct CDR3 sequences, approximately 15% found once. What was sequenced was blood. The receptors were gathered from a woman under 30 with Graves' hyperthyroidism. Each CDR3 is given with its conserved first and last residue. A D gene is named only where the DNA matches it firmly. Size is stated for part of the rows, as once, few or many counts, or as a class when the clone is expanded.

j_call	v_call	clone_size	d_call	cdr3_nt	cdr3_aa
TRBJ1-5	TRBV2	many	TRBD1	TGTGCCAGCAGCCCCAGCGAGAGGACAGGGGAAAGGGGTCAGCCCCAGCATTTT	CASSPSERTGERGQPQHF
TRBJ1-6	TRBV5-6	-	-	TGTGCCAGCAGCTTTGAGAGCGGCAGCTCCTATAATTCACCCCTCCACTTT	CASSFESGSSYNSPLHF
TRBJ1-4	TRBV20-1	many	-	TGCAGTGCCCCCGGCGGGGTAGGGGAAAAACTGTTTTTT	CSAPGGVGEKLFF
TRBJ2-3	TRBV12-3/TRBV12-4	many	TRBD2	TGTGCCATCAGAGAAGCGGGAGGGGGCACAGATACGCAGTATTTT	CAIREAGGGTDTQYF
TRBJ1-1	TRBV5-1	-	-	TGCGCCAGCAGCTTGAGGACCCTTGGTCGGACTGAAGCTTTCTTT	CASSLRTLGRTEAFF
TRBJ2-3	TRBV20-1	-	TRBD2	TGCAGTGCTAGAGATCTTGCGGGAGGGCCTTTTGTAGATACGCAGTATTTT	CSARDLAGGPFVDTQYF
TRBJ2-5	TRBV2	once	TRBD1	TGTGCCAGCCGCGTAAGACAGGGGGCACGAGAGACCCAGTACTTC	CASRVRQGARETQYF
TRBJ2-1	TRBV14	few	-	TGTGCCAGCAGCCTGGGCTCGGGAGAGCAGTTCTTC	CASSLGSGEQFF
TRBJ2-5	TRBV9	many	-	TGTGCCAGCAGCGTTTCTGCGGGAAAGGGGACCCAGTACTTC	CASSVSAGKGTQYF
TRBJ1-1	TRBV5-1	-	-	TGCGCCAGCAGTTCCTGGGGGGGAAGGAACACTGAAGCTTTCTTT	CASSSWGGRNTEAFF
TRBJ2-7	TRBV2	-	TRBD2	TGTGCCAGCAGTGAAGGGACTAGCGGGTTCTCCTACGAGCAGTACTTC	CASSEGTSGFSYEQYF
TRBJ2-4	TRBV10-3	many	-	TGTGCCATCAGTGAAAAGAGGGGCAGGGAAAACATTCAGTACTTC	CAISEKRGRENIQYF
TRBJ1-2	TRBV29-1	many	TRBD1	TGCAGCGTTGACCCGGACAGGGATGACTATGGCTACACCTTC	CSVDPDRDDYGYTF
TRBJ1-5	TRBV6-1	many	-	TGTGCCAGCAGTGACCGGGCCATCAGGGAGCCCCAGCATTTT	CASSDRAIREPQHF
TRBJ1-1	TRBV30	-	-	TGTGCCTGGGACTATATTGGACTGGGCACTGAAGCTTTCTTT	CAWDYIGLGTEAFF
TRBJ2-1	TRBV7-2	-	TRBD2	TGTGCCAGCAGCTTGACGACTAGCGAGTACAATGAGCAGTTCTTC	CASSLTTSEYNEQFF
TRBJ2-1	TRBV29-1	many	-	TGCAGCGTTGAGAAGGGGTACAATGAGCAGTTCTTC	CSVEKGYNEQFF
TRBJ1-1	TRBV9	few	-	TGTGCCAGCAGCGTAGCCGGGGACGCTGAAGCTTTCTTT	CASSVAGDAEAFF
TRBJ2-2	TRBV7-2	many	TRBD2	TGTGCCAGCAGCCTCACCTTAGGGACTAGAGAGCTGTATTTT	CASSLTLGTRELYF
TRBJ2-3	TRBV5-1	many	TRBD2	TGCGCCAGCAGAAGATCTAGCGGGTATACCCCAGATACGCAGTATTTT	CASRRSSGYTPDTQYF
TRBJ2-7	TRBV6-1	few	-	TGTGCCAGCAGCCACCGGGCCCACTACGAGCAGTACTTC	CASSHRAHYEQYF
TRBJ1-1	TRBV30	many	-	TGTGCCTGGAGAGGGGCGCGGACTGAAGCTTTCTTT	CAWRGARTEAFF
TRBJ1-1	TRBV7-9	few	-	TGTGTCAGCAGCTTAGTCGGGGGGGAAGCTTTCTTT	CVSSLVGGEAFF
TRBJ1-1	TRBV19	many	-	TGTGCCAGTTCCCCCGAGGCAGGGAGGACTGAAGCTTTCTTT	CASSPEAGRTEAFF